The rows below give T cell receptor beta chains drawn from one sample of a study of T-cell memory formation after mild COVID-19. TCRdb used MiXCR to reprocess the 5' RACE reads, holding one entry per CDR3 protein. The profile shows 560,000 or so distinct CDR3 sequences, roughly 17% of them singletons. The specimen sequenced was PBMCs or a T cell subset sorted from them (not recorded which). Every receptor here comes from an adult woman who had mild COVID-19 (a few samples of this study predate the infection). Cell type and time point are not known. Each CDR3 is given with its conserved first and last residue. A D gene is named only where the DNA matches it firmly. Clone size is given for some rows only: seen once, a few or many times, or a class if the clone is expanded.

V gene	J gene	D gene	clone size	CDR3 protein	CDR3 DNA
TRBV7-2	TRBJ2-5	NA	few	CASSLAYQETQYF	TGTGCCAGCAGCTTAGCCTATCAAGAGACCCAGTACTTC
TRBV29-1	TRBJ2-2	NA	NA	CSVQGLGGLFF	TGCAGCGTCCAGGGCTTGGGAGGGCTGTTTTTT
TRBV20-1	TRBJ1-2	NA	few	CSTPVNGYTF	TGCAGTACTCCTGTGAATGGCTACACCTTC
TRBV6-5	TRBJ2-3	NA	few	CASSFNGFATDTQYF	TGTGCCAGCAGTTTTAACGGTTTTGCCACAGATACGCAGTATTTT
TRBV10-3	TRBJ2-5	TRBD1	few	CAISPGTGYETQYF	TGTGCCATCAGTCCCGGGACAGGGTACGAGACCCAGTACTTC
TRBV7-2	TRBJ2-7	NA	NA	CASSRDYYEQYF	TGTGCCAGCAGCCGCGATTACTACGAGCAGTACTTC
TRBV5-5	TRBJ1-5	NA	many	CASSLDRSQPQHF	TGTGCCAGCAGCTTAGACCGAAGTCAGCCCCAGCATTTT
TRBV11-2	TRBJ1-3	NA	NA	CASSRRVGRPGNTIYF	TGTGCCAGCAGCCGTAGGGTAGGTCGGCCCGGAAACACCATATATTTT
TRBV7-6	TRBJ2-2	NA	few	CASSPSITGRGTGELFF	TGTGCCAGCAGCCCGAGCATAACAGGGAGAGGCACCGGGGAGCTGTTTTTT
TRBV27	TRBJ2-5	TRBD1	NA	CASSQRTGETQYF	TGTGCCAGCAGTCAGAGGACAGGGGAGACCCAGTACTTC
TRBV5-1	TRBJ2-1	NA	NA	CASSPQGLNEQFF	TGCGCCAGCAGCCCCCAGGGGTTAAATGAGCAGTTCTTC
TRBV9	TRBJ1-4	NA	few	CASSNEVDEKLFF	TGTGCCAGCAGCAACGAAGTTGATGAAAAACTGTTTTTT
TRBV5-8	TRBJ2-1	TRBD2	NA	CASSPRAGTSNNEQFF	TGTGCCAGCAGCCCGCGAGCGGGAACCTCCAACAATGAGCAGTTCTTC
TRBV20-1	TRBJ2-3	NA	NA	CSAISPSSRTDTQYF	TGCAGTGCTATCTCCCCCTCGTCCCGCACAGATACGCAGTATTTT
TRBV9	TRBJ2-7	NA	few	CASSPYSSYEQYF	TGTGCCAGCAGCCCCTATAGCTCCTACGAGCAGTACTTC
TRBV7-9	TRBJ2-7	NA	few	CASHRRGDEQYF	TGTGCCAGCCACCGCCGGGGTGACGAGCAGTACTTC
TRBV5-1	TRBJ1-1	NA	few	CASSPNSGGNTEAFF	TGCGCCAGCAGCCCCAATAGTGGGGGGAACACTGAAGCTTTCTTT
TRBV2	TRBJ2-1	TRBD1	NA	CASGGQGGSNEQFF	TGTGCCAGCGGTGGACAGGGGGGGAGCAATGAGCAGTTCTTC
TRBV27	TRBJ1-2	NA	NA	CASSLQAGTNYGYTF	TGTGCCAGCAGTTTGCAGGCGGGAACTAACTATGGCTACACCTTC
TRBV6-1	TRBJ1-2	NA	few	CASSEAAGTVHGYTF	TGTGCCAGCAGTGAAGCGGCCGGGACCGTTCATGGCTACACCTTC
TRBV6-1	TRBJ2-1	TRBD2	few	CASSEVLLAGGRLPFF	TGTGCCAGCAGTGAAGTTCTGCTAGCGGGGGGGCGATTGCCGTTCTTC
TRBV24-1	TRBJ1-2	NA	NA	CATSEAGIGYGYTF	TGTGCCACCAGTGAGGCAGGTATTGGTTATGGCTACACCTTC
TRBV24-1	TRBJ2-1	NA	NA	CATSVQGGTEQFF	TGTGCCACCAGTGTCCAGGGGGGGACTGAGCAGTTCTTC
TRBV28	TRBJ2-1	NA	many	CASSPRSSYNEQFF	TGTGCCAGCAGTCCCCGAAGCTCCTACAATGAGCAGTTCTTC
TRBV10-3	TRBJ2-5	NA	few	CAIGSGQETQYF	TGTGCCATCGGGAGCGGACAAGAGACCCAGTACTTC
TRBV7-1	TRBJ2-3	TRBD2	NA	CASSLRTSGSGDTQYF	TGTGCCAGCAGCCTGAGGACTAGCGGGAGTGGCGATACGCAGTATTTT
TRBV6-2/TRBV6-3	TRBJ1-1	NA	few	CASSYLRLARNLEAFF	TGTGCCAGCAGTTACCTCCGACTTGCGCGGAACCTTGAAGCTTTCTTT
TRBV6-6	TRBJ1-6	NA	few	CASRGITNSPLHF	TGTGCCAGCAGGGGCATTACCAATTCACCCCTCCACTTT
TRBV24-1	TRBJ2-2	TRBD1	NA	CATSDLSQGAGAGELFF	TGTGCCACCAGTGATTTGAGCCAGGGGGCCGGAGCCGGGGAGCTGTTTTTT
TRBV5-6	TRBJ1-4	TRBD1	NA	CASSLRQGGGKLFF	TGTGCCAGCAGCTTAAGGCAGGGGGGAGGAAAACTGTTTTTT
TRBV6-2/TRBV6-3	TRBJ2-5	NA	NA	CASVGQPRGETQYF	TGTGCCAGCGTTGGACAGCCTCGAGGGGAGACCCAGTACTTC
TRBV18	TRBJ1-2	NA	NA	CASSPDANYGYTF	TGTGCCAGCTCACCGGACGCTAACTATGGCTACACCTTC
TRBV12-3/TRBV12-4	TRBJ1-2	TRBD1	NA	CASSGTGANYGYTF	TGTGCCAGCAGTGGGACAGGGGCCAACTATGGCTACACCTTC
TRBV5-6	TRBJ2-5	NA	NA	CASSLTGLKETQYF	TGTGCCAGCAGCTTGACCGGGTTAAAGGAGACCCAGTACTTC
TRBV27	TRBJ2-7	NA	few	CASRGVLGIPYEQYF	TGTGCCAGCAGAGGGGTGTTGGGGATCCCCTACGAGCAGTACTTC
TRBV11-3	TRBJ2-7	TRBD2	NA	CASSLVGRGSYEQYF	TGTGCCAGCAGCTTAGTCGGACGCGGGAGCTACGAGCAGTACTTC
TRBV12-3/TRBV12-4	TRBJ1-6	TRBD1	few	CASSQTGRISPLHF	TGTGCCAGCAGTCAGACAGGGAGAATATCACCCCTCCACTTT
TRBV5-5	TRBJ1-4	NA	few	CASSFGQATNEKLFF	TGTGCCAGCAGCTTCGGGCAGGCAACTAATGAAAAACTGTTTTTT
TRBV30	TRBJ2-1	TRBD1	few	CAWSPGQNNEQFF	TGTGCCTGGAGTCCGGGACAGAACAATGAGCAGTTCTTC
TRBV20-1	TRBJ1-5	TRBD1	few	CSAFPGTGNQPQHF	TGCAGTGCCTTTCCCGGGACAGGGAATCAGCCCCAGCATTTT
TRBV29-1	TRBJ2-3	NA	many	CSGSTDTQYF	TGCAGCGGGAGCACAGATACGCAGTATTTT
TRBV12-3/TRBV12-4	TRBJ1-1	TRBD1	few	CASTPGGGRTEAFF	TGTGCCAGCACCCCTGGAGGGGGCCGCACTGAAGCTTTCTTT
TRBV12-3/TRBV12-4	TRBJ1-2	NA	few	CASSLSGPHSGYTF	TGTGCCAGCAGTTTGAGCGGGCCGCACAGCGGCTACACCTTC
TRBV25-1	TRBJ2-7	NA	NA	CASRGLESSYEQYF	TGTGCCAGCAGGGGCCTGGAGAGCTCCTACGAGCAGTACTTC
TRBV15	TRBJ2-3	NA	NA	CATSILGTGGADTQYF	TGTGCCACCAGCATTCTGGGAACGGGGGGCGCAGATACGCAGTATTTT